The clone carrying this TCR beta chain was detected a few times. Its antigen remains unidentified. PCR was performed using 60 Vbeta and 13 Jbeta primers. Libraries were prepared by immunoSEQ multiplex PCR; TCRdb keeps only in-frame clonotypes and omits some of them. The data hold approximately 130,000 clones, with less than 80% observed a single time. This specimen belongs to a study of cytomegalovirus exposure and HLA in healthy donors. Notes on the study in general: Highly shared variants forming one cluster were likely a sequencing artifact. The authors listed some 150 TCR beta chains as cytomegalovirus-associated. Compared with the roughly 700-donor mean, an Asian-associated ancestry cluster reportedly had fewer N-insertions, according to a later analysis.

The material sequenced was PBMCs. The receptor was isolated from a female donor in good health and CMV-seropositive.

This chain's CDR3 is CASSLALLDTQYF. CDR3 DNA: TGTGCCAGCAGCTTAGCCCTCCTAGATACGCAGTATTTT. The chain links TRBV7-8 to TRBJ2-3; no definite D call. The length of the CDR3 is 13 residues. The V end was cut by 0 bases, the J end by 5 bases, with 6 bases between. Germline V gives CDR1 SGHVS, CDR2 FQNEAQ.